This T cell receptor (beta chain) was sequenced for a study of T cells in localized non-small cell lung cancer. Judged by abundance, this clone is medium-sized. Antigen unknown. Generated by immunoSEQ multiplex PCR, the TCRdb table keeps only in-frame clones and is missing some. The sample carries about 2,200 clones, 30% to 45% recorded once. Study-wide results and caveats: Peak T cell clonality was found in uninvolved adjacent lung, exceeding tumor. Blood T cell density predicted longer survival; adjacent-lung clonality, shorter.

The sampled adjacent lung lay at least 2 cm from the tumor margin and showed no atypia. The V gene lost 2 bases and the J gene lost 6 bases, with 16 bases spanning the gap. Germline lookup yields CDR1 MNHGY and CDR2 SAAAGT. This CDR3 spans 15 amino acids. The chain combines TRBV6-8 with TRBJ1-2; no clear D gene. This TCR came from an older female donor with stage I squamous cell lung carcinoma. The source was normal lung tissue next to the tumor, collected before any cancer treatment. The CDR3 sequence is CASSYLVALPNGYTF. The CDR3 DNA is TGTGCCAGCAGTTACCTCGTAGCCCTCCCGAATGGCTACACCTTC.